This TCR beta chain was retrieved from a study of blood T cell repertoires in COVID-19 (dated by TCRdb to the early 2020s). Broadly, across the study: Samples covering the acute and convalescent phases of COVID-19 were provided by collaborators in the United States, Italy and Spain. The material from the prospective study consisted of cDNA or gDNA derived from T cells, B-cell-depleted T cells, or PBMCs. Deeply sampled blood TCRbeta repertoires from subjects exposed to, actively infected with, or recovered from COVID-19 were included in the dataset. The repertoires were released in a freely available public database intended as a resource for research on the immune response to SARS-CoV-2. Samples were obtained from the ongoing ImmuneRACE study (first 160 participants) and from about 1,300 subjects provided by 6 global collaborators. Sample metadata almost always included a de-identified subject ID, COVID-19 status, age in years and sex. Where available, HLA class I and class II types were obtained from metadata supplied by the sample provider rather than from assay-based typing.

About this clone itself: This receptor's antigen is unknown. No much larger clone is present one base from it, and per-base qualities are unavailable.

What the work shows at the level of the full study, not this receptor alone: How much clinical and demographic metadata was included differed by source and by participant, and the metadata was provided uncurated.

TCRbeta CDR3 regions were amplified from genomic DNA using the immunoSEQ Assay, a bias-controlled multiplex PCR. The published analysis was carried out like this. Nucleated cell counts per sample were estimated from amplification of reference gene primers within the assay. To quantify the absolute abundance of each unique TCRbeta CDR3 rearrangement, sequence reads were collapsed and filtered. For each sample, productive Simpson clonality was calculated as the square root of Simpson's diversity index over productive rearrangements. TCRdb provides this immuneACCESS table in a form limited to in-frame rearrangements. Some clones are lacking; in checked studies, under half of them reflect an unresolved V gene, and why the rest are absent is not known. The V and J calls and clone size are taken from that table; D and trimming were inferred from the DNA. The sample contains more than 200,000 clones, 80% to 90% of them found a single time. Approximately 4.2% of the sample is held by the ten biggest clonotypes.

The CDR1 and CDR2 encoded by the germline V gene (reference sequence) are LNHDA and SQIVND. Measured from the cysteine to the phenylalanine, the CDR3 is 17 residues long. Only the CDR3 portion is preserved as DNA: 51 bases, with reading frame beginning at the first base. Trimming takes 11 bases off V and 5 bases off J; junction bases not matched to a gene: 18. Participants in the prospective study were aged about 18 to 90 years, lived in about two dozen United States geographic areas, and enrolled through a virtual design. In the prospective study, cohorts were assigned on the basis of participant-reported clinical history obtained from a screening survey and a study questionnaire. For ImmuneRACE Cohort 3, a participant was defined as recovered based on two consecutive negative NP/OP PCR tests, clearance by a healthcare professional, or resolution of symptoms. In the prospective study, whole blood, serum and a nasopharyngeal or oropharyngeal swab were collected from each participant by mobile phlebotomists. Additional blood draws and questionnaires over an approximately two-month period could optionally be provided by prospective study participants. Blood samples from the prospective study were shipped frozen or at room temperature prior to DNA extraction.

The sequenced material came from PBMCs or T cells enriched from blood (not recorded which). This receptor chain uses TRBV19 and TRBJ2-7, and TRBD2 matches 13 of the central bases. This sequence was found in a woman aged 25 to 39 who had recovered from COVID-19. In nucleotide form, the sequence is TGTGCCTCCAAGCCATCACTAGCGGGAGGGCCTAGAAACGAGCAGTACTTC. Translated, this gives CASKPSLAGGPRNEQYF.